This note documents a single TCR beta chain sequence. Measured with immunoSEQ multiplex PCR; TCRdb has only the in-frame clones, and not every one. Here the sample spans about 170,000 clones, 92% being singletons. The CDR3 has 18 residues. Germline lookup yields CDR1 MNHEY and CDR2 SMNVEV (reference sequence). With V trimmed by 4 bases and J by 0 bases, 14 bases remained unmatched. These data belong to a study of blood T cell repertoires in COVID-19. Overall study context: Whether acute or convalescent, the COVID-19 samples came from the United States, Italy and Spain.

The sequence was collected from a man aged 30 to 45 with COVID-19, enrolled during active disease. The sequenced sample was peripheral blood. The V gene is TRBV27, the J gene TRBJ1-2; TRBD1 matches 7 bases. The CDR3 DNA reads as TGTGCCAGCAGTTCTTCCTCGGACAGGACTACTTCTAACTATGGCTACACCTTC. The encoded protein is CASSSSSDRTTSNYGYTF.